The 10 T cell receptor beta chains given below trace back to one sample, sequenced in a study of blood T cells in healthy people across ages. Alongside a J-beta primer mix, a sample-barcoded 5' primer served in a second PCR lasting roughly 7 to 11 cycles. TCRdb passed the 5' RACE reads through MiXCR, listing each CDR3 protein once. Among 580,000 or so distinct CDR3 sequences listed, around half were seen once. Input material: blood. These receptors all come from an elderly man in good health.

This clonotype was detected a few times. This chain uses TRBV30 with TRBJ1-5; D is unresolved. V dropped 1 base and J dropped 3 bases, with 7 bases sitting between them. The CDR3 has 13 amino acids. CDR1 is GTSNPN and CDR2 is SVGIG in the germline V gene (reference sequence). CDR3 in DNA: TGTGCCTGGAGTGGGGCAGACAATCAGCCCCAGCATTTT. It is translated as CAWSGADNQPQHF.

Comment on this clonotype: This could be a read error, since a much larger clone is one nucleotide away. V usage is TRBV6-5 and J usage is TRBJ2-5, with 7 bases identical to TRBD1. This CDR3 spans 14 amino acids. Germline CDR1 and CDR2: MNHEY and SVGAGI. In nucleotides, the CDR3 is TGTGCCAGCAGTTACGTGGGACAGCAAGAGACCCAGAACTTC. Protein product: CASSYVGQQETQNF.

This clonotype was detected only a few times. The chain links TRBV21-1 to TRBJ2-6; no DNA check was done on the table's D call, TRBD2. TRBV21-1 is a pseudogene locus. This CDR3 has 20 amino acids. The CDR3: CASSFRKGDGSPDGANVLTF. In DNA, the CDR3 is TGTGCCAGCAGCTTCCGCAAAGGGGATGGCTCCCCCGATGGGGCCAACGTCCTGACTTTC.

This clonotype has a handful of counts. The chain uses TRBV6-5 and TRBJ1-4; 8 bases fit TRBD1. V lost 8 bases to trimming and J lost 5 bases; unmatched junction nucleotides: 10. Germline CDR1 is MNHEY and CDR2 is SVGAGI. CDR3 size: 15 residues. The CDR3 sequence: CASSLRGLLNEKLFF. As DNA, the CDR3 is TGTGCCAGCTCCCTCAGGGGGCTACTAAATGAAAAACTGTTTTTT.

This sequence joins TRBV5-1 and TRBJ2-7, with 8 bases lining up with TRBD1. CDR1 and CDR2 (germline): SGHRS, YFSETQ. This CDR3 comprises 14 residues. With V trimmed by 4 bases and J by 2 bases, 5 bases remained unmatched. CDR3 protein: CASSLDRVPYEQYF. CDR3 coding DNA: TGCGCCAGCAGCCTGGACAGGGTTCCCTACGAGCAGTACTTC.

The V gene is TRBV4-3, the J gene TRBJ1-6; TRBD1 matches 11 bases. The ends lost 5 bases at V and 14 bases at J; junction bases unmatched: 11. CDR3 size: 15 residues. Looked up from germline, CDR1 is LGHNA and CDR2 is YSLEER. The CDR3 sequence: CASSNIVGQGASLHF. In DNA form, the CDR3 reads TGCGCCAGCAGCAATATTGTCGGACAGGGGGCATCCCTCCACTTT.

The chain is built from TRBV7-9 and TRBJ2-7; 8 bases align to TRBD1. The CDR3 is 14 residues long. The V gene end was trimmed by 2 bases and the J gene end by 3 bases; junction bases not matched to a gene: 3. The germline CDR1 and CDR2 sequences are SEHNR and FQNEAQ (reference sequence). The CDR3 DNA sequence: TGTGCCAGCAGCTTATCGGGACAGGTCTACGAGCAGTACTTC. Protein sequence: CASSLSGQVYEQYF.

This clonotype has ten or more counts. The gene calls are TRBV15 and TRBJ2-1; tentatively, D is TRBD2 (5 bases). CDR3 length: 15 residues. Looked up from germline, CDR1 is LNHNV and CDR2 is YYDKDF (reference sequence). V lost 0 bases and J 5 bases, leaving 11 bases between the germline ends. The CDR3 is CATSRDPGSDNEQFF. CDR3 bases: TGTGCCACCAGCAGAGATCCCGGTAGCGACAATGAGCAGTTCTTC.

This clonotype has more than one count but fewer than ten. This chain links TRBV5-1 with TRBJ2-4; 12 bases map to TRBD2. The J call is in doubt because the DNA end fits TRBJ2-5 better. The CDR3 is made up of 17 amino acids. Per germline, CDR1 SGHRS and CDR2 YFSETQ. This chain's CDR3 is CASSLRLAGDRVETQYF. The CDR3 DNA is TGCGCCAGCAGCCTGAGACTAGCGGGAGATAGGGTAGAGACCCAGTACTTC.

The chain has TRBV18 and TRBJ2-1; 7 nucleotides match TRBD1. This CDR3 has 15 residues. Germline V gene sequence: CDR1 KGHSH, CDR2 LQKENI. The V and J ends lost 3 bases and 6 bases, in that order; junction bases with no gene match: 8. As DNA, the CDR3 is TGTGCCAGCTCACCGTACAGGGGTCTATCCAATGAGCAGTTCTTC. Translation gives CASSPYRGLSNEQFF.